This is a list of T cell receptor beta chains from one sample in a study of long-term antiretroviral therapy in people with HIV. Generated by immunoSEQ multiplex PCR, the TCRdb table keeps only in-frame clones and is missing some. The sample shows some 28,000 clones, roughly 84% of them seen only once. The sample here was unsorted PBMCs, taken 3 years after starting antiretroviral therapy. The receptor set was obtained from a man aged 35 to 55 with HIV. CDR3s include the opening cysteine and the closing phenylalanine or tryptophan. The order of the fields is V gene, J gene, CDR3 length, clone size, D gene, CDR3 protein, CDR3 DNA. The D gene is left open where the match is weak. A clone size is listed for some rows: how often the clone was seen (once, few, many), or a class if it is expanded.

>TRBV5-1|TRBJ1-1|12|NA|NA
CASSYRDGEAFF
TGCGCCAGCAGCTACAGGGACGGAGAAGCTTTCTTT
>TRBV19|TRBJ2-1|14|NA|NA
CASSANAGSDEQFF
TGTGCCAGTAGCGCTAATGCGGGCTCGGATGAGCAGTTCTTC
>TRBV7-6|TRBJ2-7|15|NA|NA
CASSLAGAPVYEQYF
TGTGCCAGCAGCTTAGCAGGGGCCCCGGTTTACGAGCAGTACTTC
>TRBV11-2|TRBJ1-1|13|few|NA
CASSLVGGTEAFF
TGTGCCAGCAGCTTAGTAGGGGGCACTGAAGCTTTCTTT
>TRBV29-1|TRBJ1-4|11|NA|NA
CSVSWREKLFF
TGCAGCGTTAGTTGGCGTGAAAAACTGTTTTTT
>TRBV5-6|TRBJ1-4|16|NA|NA
CASSLFGRGGNEKLFF
TGTGCCAGCAGCTTGTTCGGTAGGGGCGGCAATGAAAAACTGTTTTTT
>TRBV4-2|TRBJ2-7|17|NA|TRBD2
CASSQDWGLAGTYEQYF
TGTGCCAGCAGCCAAGATTGGGGCCTAGCGGGAACCTACGAGCAGTACTTC
>TRBV5-6|TRBJ2-2|16|few|NA
CASSLDGQGGTGELFF
TGTGCCAGCAGCTTGGATGGTCAGGGGGGAACCGGGGAGCTGTTTTTT
>TRBV5-6|TRBJ2-5|13|NA|NA
CASSIGSGETQYF
TGTGCCAGCAGCATTGGAAGTGGAGAGACCCAGTACTTC
>TRBV13|TRBJ1-6|13|once|NA
CASSFAGNSPLHF
TGTGCCAGCAGCTTTGCAGGAAATTCACCCCTCCACTTT
>TRBV21-1|TRBJ2-7|15|NA|NA
CASSSGQGHTIKQYF
TGTGCCAGCAGCTCGGGACAGGGTCATACTATAAAGCAGTACTTC
>TRBV7-2|TRBJ2-1|17|NA|TRBD1
CASSFRLGRGIYNEQFF
TGTGCCAGCAGCTTCCGCTTGGGCAGGGGGATTTACAATGAGCAGTTCTTC
>TRBV6-5|TRBJ2-1|14|NA|TRBD2
CATQLVAGGHEQFF
TGTGCCACCCAGCTTGTAGCGGGAGGGCATGAGCAGTTCTTC
>TRBV7-8|TRBJ1-2|14|NA|NA
CASSLMGANYGYTF
TGTGCCAGCAGCTTAATGGGGGCTAACTATGGCTACACCTTC
>TRBV6-6|TRBJ1-5|15|NA|NA
CASSYSSQGYQPQHF
TGTGCCAGCAGTTACTCGAGCCAGGGGTATCAGCCCCAGCATTTT
>TRBV27|TRBJ1-1|12|NA|NA
CASRQGVTEAFF
TGTGCCAGCAGACAGGGCGTCACTGAAGCTTTCTTT
>TRBV2|TRBJ2-7|13|NA|NA
CASSQGPAYEQYF
TGTGCCAGCTCACAGGGACCAGCCTACGAGCAGTACTTC
>TRBV19|TRBJ2-2|14|NA|NA
CASSINMNTGELFF
TGTGCCAGTAGTATAAATATGAACACCGGGGAGCTGTTTTTT
>TRBV19|TRBJ1-1|15|NA|NA
CASSPGQGMNTEAFF
TGTGCCAGTAGCCCGGGACAAGGGATGAACACTGAAGCTTTCTTT
>TRBV7-8|TRBJ2-5|16|NA|NA
CASSSGPRDVQETQYF
TGTGCCAGCAGCTCCGGGCCTCGGGACGTCCAAGAGACCCAGTACTTC
>TRBV5-6|TRBJ1-5|15|once|NA
CASSLAGGLGQPQHF
TGTGCCAGCAGCTTGGCTGGGGGCTTAGGTCAGCCCCAGCATTTT
>TRBV7-9|TRBJ1-2|14|NA|TRBD1
CASSHRDRNYGYTF
TGTGCCAGCAGCCACCGGGACAGGAACTATGGCTACACCTTC
>TRBV10-1|TRBJ2-2|14|NA|NA
CASSLDGNTGELFF
TGCGCCAGCAGCTTGGACGGGAACACCGGGGAGCTGTTTTTT
>TRBV5-1|TRBJ1-1|14|NA|TRBD1
CASRGGQTNTEAFF
TGCGCCAGCAGGGGGGGACAGACGAACACTGAAGCTTTCTTT
>TRBV2|TRBJ1-6|15|NA|TRBD1
CASSAQGIDNSPLHF
TGTGCCAGCAGTGCACAGGGGATAGATAATTCACCCCTCCACTTT
>TRBV4-1|TRBJ1-2|17|few|NA
CASSQDEWSGANYGYTF
TGCGCCAGCAGCCAAGATGAGTGGTCAGGGGCGAACTATGGCTACACCTTC
>TRBV4-1|TRBJ2-2|17|NA|NA
CASSSPRLGTSTGELFF
TGCGCCAGCAGCTCACCCCGCCTCGGGACTTCCACCGGGGAGCTGTTTTTT